This T cell receptor beta chain appears in the sequencing data of a study of human T cells and chemical hapten exposure. Study-wide points: There was no change with DPC sensitization in TCRs above 1 in 1000 frequency. Controls had significantly fewer large CDR3 similarity clusters than were formed by expanded TCRs. Donors were affected by alopecia, so their immune reaction might vary from that of healthy individuals.

The sample's time point: pre-sensitization, week 0. The sample's treatment: therapeutic diphenylcyclopropenone sensitization with weekly scalp DPC. Sequencing started from total RNA isolated from unfractionated whole blood. Via MiXCR, TCRdb re-called the RACE reads, giving one row per CDR3 protein. The sample includes approximately 50,000 distinct CDR3 sequences, 11% of them seen just once. This clonotype was observed a few times. What it binds is not known. The CDR3 is made up of 14 amino acids. The germline V gene has CDR1 SGHTA and CDR2 FQGNSA. V shed 7 bases, J shed 6 bases, and the junction held 10 bases outside the gene matches.

This sequence originates from a woman aged 40 to 55 with alopecia areata. Some clones in this sample may be carry-over from other donors' samples. This specimen consisted of whole blood, obtained in connection with sensitization to the hapten diphenylcyclopropenone (DPC). V and J are TRBV7-2 and TRBJ1-1, with 8 positions matching TRBD1. The CDR3 DNA is TGTGCCAGCACCATCGGACAGGGAGGTTCTGAAGCTTTCTTT. Translation gives CASTIGQGGSEAFF.